This TCR beta chain was sequenced for a study of cytomegalovirus exposure and HLA in healthy donors. General study results and limits: Available immune exposure information was restricted to CMV serostatus only. Most of the TCR beta V segments (in an earlier analysis) were productive either about 87% or about 30% of the time.

The V gene end was trimmed by 4 bases and the J gene end by 4 bases; junction bases not matched to a gene: 8. This CDR3 region has 16 residues. Germline V CDR1 and CDR2: WSHSY, SAAADI. Points on this clone: What it binds is unknown. Other DNA sequences from this sample encode an identical CDR3 as well.

PCR primers comprised 60 Vbeta and 13 Jbeta primers. Data came from immunoSEQ multiplex PCR; TCRdb stores just in-frame clones and leaves some out. Of some 100,000 clones in the sample, 70% to 85% were seen once. This clonotype originated in a woman aged 50 to 60 in good health and CMV-seropositive. The sequencing sample was made of PBMCs. This chain uses TRBV10-2 with TRBJ1-2; TRBD1 matches at 11 bases. DNA of the CDR3: TGCGCCAGCAGTGGAGGGACAGGGGGAAATGGCTATGGCTACACCTTC. It translates to CASSGGTGGNGYGYTF.